This T cell receptor (beta chain) was identified during a study of CD8 T cells in ankylosing spondylitis. V lost 8 bases to trimming and J lost 0 bases; unmatched junction nucleotides: 18. The CDR3 is 19 residues long. With molecular barcodes, quantitative 5'-RACE was used to make the TCR beta libraries. TCRdb reprocessed the 5' RACE reads with MiXCR, giving one entry per CDR3 protein. In the table there are about 250,000 distinct CDR3 sequences, 32% of which are singletons. Findings and limits, study-wide: The study looked at matched synovial fluid samples from ankylosing spondylitis patients. Disease-linked clones were reported to be significantly enriched there. Characteristic, it appeared, of ankylosing spondylitis blood was a TCR beta motif of eight highly homologous variants.

This clonotype has a handful of counts. No antigen is known for it. The material sequenced was blood, either unsorted or a sorted T cell fraction (not recorded which). The rearrangement uses TRBV12-3 or TRBV12-4 and TRBJ1-3; 8 nucleotides agree with TRBD1. The TCR comes from a male donor with ankylosing spondylitis or in good health (not recorded which). The CDR3 loop reads CASRRGDRFARSSGNTIYF. The CDR3 nucleotides are TGTGCCAGCCGAAGGGGGGACAGGTTCGCTCGGAGCTCTGGAAACACCATATATTTT.